These 14 T cell receptor beta chains were sequenced from one sample in a study of prognosis after radiotherapy for stage I lung cancer. Two-round multiplex PCR amplified TCR beta CDR3 from genomic DNA. First-round PCR used primers specific to each TRBV and TRBJ gene. TCRdb called the multiplex PCR reads again in MiXCR, with one record for every CDR3 protein. The sample includes about 25,000 distinct CDR3 sequences, 35% to 40% seen only once; the top ten take approximately 60%. Sequences were derived from PBMCs, sampled before or after stereotactic body radiation therapy (not recorded which). The receptors here all came from a donor over 45 with non-small cell lung cancer.

The V and J genes are TRBV6-5 and TRBJ2-2, with D unresolved. Trimming removed 2 bases at V and 0 bases at J, with 7 bases between. This CDR3 region has 15 residues. The germline V gene has CDR1 MNHEY and CDR2 SVGAGI. CDR3 amino acids: CASSYRSSNTGELFF. The CDR3 coding sequence is TGTGCCAGCAGTTACAGATCGTCGAACACCGGGGAGCTGTTTTTT.

This clonotype has more than one count but fewer than ten. The chain recombines TRBV20-1 with TRBJ2-1, with 10 bases identical to TRBD1. The J segment lost 0 bases and the V segment lost 6 bases, leaving 2 bases of the junction unmatched. Germline CDR1 reads DFQATT; CDR2 reads SNEGSKA (reference sequence). The CDR3 loop spans 14 amino acids. This CDR3 reads CSAGTGASYNEQFF. The CDR3 DNA sequence: TGCAGTGCGGGGACAGGGGCCTCCTACAATGAGCAGTTCTTC.

There are many counts of this clonotype. The J gene is TRBJ2-7, the V gene TRBV7-9; 8 nucleotides match TRBD1. The CDR3 is 14 residues long. The junction had 6 bases not matched to a gene; V was cut back by 3 bases and J by 5 bases. Germline-derived CDR1 and CDR2 are SEHNR and FQNEAQ (reference sequence). CDR3: CASSFGQGAHEQYF. The CDR3 nucleotides are TGTGCCAGCAGCTTTGGGCAGGGGGCTCACGAGCAGTACTTC.

This clonotype was picked up one time. The gene calls are TRBV6-1 and TRBJ1-5; 8 bases map to TRBD1. Trimming took 4 bases from V and 12 from J; bases not matched to a gene: 11. The CDR3 is made up of 14 amino acids. The germline CDR1 and CDR2 sequences are MNHNS and SASEGT. The CDR3, as DNA: TGTGCCAGCAGTGGGCAGGGGGCGAGTCAGAACCAGCATTTT. It specifies CASSGQGASQNQHF.

V is TRBV20-1 and J is TRBJ1-2; the D gene is possibly TRBD1 (5 bases). V dropped 5 bases and J dropped 4 bases, with 17 bases sitting between them. Germline values: CDR1 DFQATT, CDR2 SNEGSKA (reference sequence). CDR3 size: 14 residues. In DNA form, the CDR3 reads TGCAGTGCTGTCCCCCACAGAGGGGCCTATGGCTACACCTTC. Encoded protein: CSAVPHRGAYGYTF.

Concerning this clonotype itself: A read error is the likely source, as a far larger clone sits one nucleotide away. This chain uses TRBV12-3 or TRBV12-4 with TRBJ2-1, with 16 nucleotides matching TRBD2. The CDR3 extends over 17 amino acids. The CDR3 sequence: CASSMGTSGRAYNDQFF. CDR3 DNA: TGTGCCAGTAGTATGGGGACTAGCGGGAGGGCATACAATGATCAGTTCTTC.

This clonotype was observed at least ten times. The genes are TRBV28 and TRBJ2-4; D is possibly TRBD1 or TRBD2 (5 bases each). CDR1 and CDR2 from the germline V gene are MDHEN and SYDVKM. Trimming left V 2 bases short and J 9 bases short, with 14 bases between. CDR3 size: 14 residues. The CDR3 DNA follows: TGTGCCAGCAGTTTAATGACCGTTGGGGGCATTCAGTACTTC. It encodes CASSLMTVGGIQYF. Full variable domain (missing parts from reference TRBV28 and TRBJ2-4): DVKVTQSSRYLVKRTGEKVFLECVQDMDHENMFWYRQDPGLGLRLIYFSYDVKMKEKGDIPEGYSVSREKKERFSLILESASTNQTSMYLCASSLMTVGGIQYFGAGTRLSVL.

The J gene is TRBJ1-5, the V gene TRBV12-3 or TRBV12-4, with D perhaps matching TRBD1 (5 bases). Trimming removed 4 bases from V and 10 bases from J, with 14 bases in between. The CDR3 is 13 residues long. The CDR3 sequence is CASSSRRGHPQHF. The CDR3 DNA reads as TGTGCCAGCAGTTCTCGTAGGGGTCATCCCCAGCATTTT.

V usage is TRBV7-9 and J usage is TRBJ2-1; 7 bases are shared with TRBD2. The J segment lost 8 bases and the V segment lost 6 bases, leaving 7 bases of the junction unmatched. This CDR3 is 13 amino acids long. In germline, CDR1 is SEHNR, CDR2 FQNEAQ (reference sequence). CDR3 DNA sequence: TGTGCCAGCAGGGGTCTAGCGGACGATGAGCAGTTCTTC. Protein: CASRGLADDEQFF.

Of note for this clonotype: With only one base between it and a far larger clone, this is likely a read error. The chain uses TRBV6-2 or TRBV6-3 and TRBJ2-5; 8 nucleotides line up with TRBD1. Germline CDR1 MNHEY, CDR2 SVGEGT. The CDR3 has 15 amino acids. For the CDR3, the DNA is TGTGCCAGCGGTCCCGGGACAGGTACAATAGAGACCCATTACTTC. Encoded protein: CASGPGTGTIETHYF.

On this clonotype itself: With a much larger clone just one base away, this may be a read error. The chain links TRBV28 to TRBJ2-5; the D is unclear. Looked up from germline, CDR1 is MDHEN and CDR2 is SYDVKM. V was cut by 7 bases and J by 4 bases, with 25 bases left in between. The CDR3 consists of 17 residues. The CDR3 protein is CASIPSRGNLLGETQYF. CDR3 DNA sequence: TGTGCCAGCATTCCGTCGAGAGGCAATTTGTTGGGAGAGACCCAGTACTTC. The full variable domain, in which reference TRBV28 and TRBJ2-5 provide the parts outside the CDR3, is DVKVTQSSRYLVKRTGEKVFLECVQDMDHENMFWYRQDPGLGLRLIYFSYDVKMKEKGDIPEGYSVSREKKERFSLILESASTNQTSMYLCASIPSRGNLLGETQYFGPGTRLLVL.

This chain links TRBV20-1 with TRBJ2-7; tentative D call: TRBD2 (6 bases). Trimming pared 2 bases from V and 3 bases from J, leaving 11 bases between. Looked up from germline, CDR1 is DFQATT and CDR2 is SNEGSKA (reference sequence). The length of the CDR3 is 13 residues. CDR3 bases: TGCAGTGCTAGATCGACTAGTAGCTACGAGCAGTACTTC. Protein: CSARSTSSYEQYF.

This clonotype was counted at least ten times. The chain combines TRBV20-1 with TRBJ1-2; D not resolved. There are 14 residues in the CDR3. V lost 6 bases and J lost 1, with 15 bases in between. Germline V gives CDR1 DFQATT, CDR2 SNEGSKA (reference sequence). CDR3: CSAPYMGFNYGYTF. The CDR3 nucleotides read TGCAGTGCGCCCTACATGGGGTTTAACTATGGCTACACCTTC.

In its sample, this clonotype was seen many times. The V and J genes are TRBV9 and TRBJ2-1, with D perhaps given as TRBD1 or TRBD2 (5 bases each). This CDR3 spans 12 amino acids. Germline V gene lookup returns CDR1 SGDLS and CDR2 YYNGEE. Deletions cut 3 bases from V and 9 bases from J, with 10 bases between. As DNA, the CDR3 is TGTGCCAGCAGCGCCCGGGGACCTGAGCAGTTCTTC. Residues: CASSARGPEQFF.